The 6 T cell receptor beta chains below were found in one sample sequenced in a study of vaccination and CD4 T cells after COVID-19. The Oncomine TCR Beta short-read assay was applied to DNA of cultured CD4+ T cells. TCRdb independently ran MiXCR on the PCR reads; one entry per CDR3 protein. Among about 15,000 distinct CDR3 sequences listed, roughly 22% were seen once. No antigen has been identified for these receptors. Treatment denoted: approximately 9-day PBMC culture with coronavirus spike peptide pools or control peptides (ViraFEST assay). Sample: CD4+ T cells from blood, cultured in vitro, taken before SARS-CoV-2 vaccination. The receptors stem from a human donor who received a COVID-19 vaccine.

This clonotype was counted only a few times. The chain recombines TRBV7-2 with TRBJ2-3, with no clear D. Germline CDR1 reads SGHTA; CDR2 reads FQGNSA. This CDR3 is built from 12 residues. V was cut by 3 bases and J by 9 bases, with 10 bases left in between. CDR3 loop: CASSLKGLTQYF. CDR3 coding DNA: TGTGCCAGCAGCTTGAAAGGGCTAACGCAGTATTTT.

The rearrangement joins TRBV7-2 to TRBJ2-6; no firm D call. With 2 bases removed from V and 2 bases from J, the gap between germline ends came to 4 bases. Germline V gene data show CDR1 as SGHTA and CDR2 as FQGNSA. CDR3 size: 14 residues. The CDR3 bases are TGTGCCAGCAGCTTAAGTCCTGGGGCCAACGTCCTGACTTTC. This gives the protein CASSLSPGANVLTF. The entire variable domain, with the rest obtained from reference TRBV7-2 and TRBJ2-6, is as follows: GAGVSQSPSNKVTEKGKDVELRCDPISGHTALYWYRQSLGQGLEFLIYFQGNSAPDKSGLPSDRFSAERTGGSVSTLTIQRTQQEDSAVYLCASSLSPGANVLTFGAGSRLTVL.

In this sample, this clonotype turned up a few times. The chain recombines TRBV30 with TRBJ2-7; no clear D gene. In germline, CDR1 is GTSNPN, CDR2 SVGIG (reference sequence). The CDR3 loop spans 15 amino acids. V gave up 5 bases and J gave up 2 bases, with 19 bases separating them. Here the CDR3 reads CAWGRTRAKTYEQYF. CDR3 sequence (DNA): TGTGCCTGGGGAAGAACCCGGGCCAAAACCTACGAGCAGTACTTC.

This clonotype is categorized as medium-sized (0.01 to 0.1%). The J gene is TRBJ1-5, the V gene TRBV27; D gene unclear. V shed 6 bases and J shed 3 bases, with 12 bases lying between them. Germline CDR1 and CDR2: MNHEY and SMNVEV (reference sequence). The CDR3 covers 14 residues. The CDR3 is CASSPAGDNQPQHF. The CDR3 DNA is TGTGCCAGCAGCCCCGCGGGAGACAATCAGCCCCAGCATTTT.

This clonotype showed up just a few times. This rearrangement joins TRBV7-2 to TRBJ2-1, with unresolved D. The germline gives CDR1 SGHTA, CDR2 FQGNSA. V gave up 6 bases and J gave up 4 bases, with 19 bases separating them. The CDR3 consists of 16 residues. This CDR3 reads CASSARTKPRYNEQFF. CDR3 nucleotide sequence: TGTGCCAGCAGTGCCCGAACAAAACCCCGATACAATGAGCAGTTCTTC.

The J gene is TRBJ2-7, the V gene TRBV7-8, with D unresolved. There are 14 residues in the CDR3. Trimming stripped 3 bases from V and 6 bases from J, with 15 bases between. CDR1 SGHVS and CDR2 FQNEAQ come from the germline V gene. The CDR3 loop is CASSFVRVSGEQYF. In DNA form, the CDR3 reads TGTGCCAGCAGCTTTGTAAGGGTCTCTGGCGAGCAGTACTTC.